This T cell receptor beta chain was obtained from a study of monozygotic twins with inflammatory bowel disease. Study results and limitations: Healthy co-twins, by inverse Simpson, had higher TCRbeta diversity than their siblings with IBD. Patient-specific immunosuppressive treatments may have made repertoires more variable.

This CDR3 has 12 amino acids. The germline gives CDR1 SQVTM, CDR2 ANQGSEA. TCRdb processed the 5' RACE reads again and assigns one entry to each CDR3 protein, with no DNA. The sample table sets out about 450,000 distinct CDR3 sequences. Concerning this clonotype itself: Its specificity is not known.

The chain couples TRBV29-1 to TRBJ1-4. This TCR was recovered from a human donor with ulcerative colitis or Crohn's disease, or a healthy co-twin of an affected twin (not recorded which). The specimen was blood. The CDR3 region is CSVEVAYEKLFF.